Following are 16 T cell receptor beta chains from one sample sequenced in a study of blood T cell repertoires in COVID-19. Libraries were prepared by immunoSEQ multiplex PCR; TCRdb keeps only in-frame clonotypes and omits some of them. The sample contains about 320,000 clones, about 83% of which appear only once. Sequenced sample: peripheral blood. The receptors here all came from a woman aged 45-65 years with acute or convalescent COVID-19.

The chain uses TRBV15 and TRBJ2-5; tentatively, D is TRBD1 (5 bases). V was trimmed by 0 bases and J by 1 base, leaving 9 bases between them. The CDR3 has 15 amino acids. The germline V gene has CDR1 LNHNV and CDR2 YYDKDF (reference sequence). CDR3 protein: CATSRDQGPQETQYF. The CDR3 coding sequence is TGTGCCACCAGCAGAGACCAGGGTCCCCAAGAGACCCAGTACTTC.

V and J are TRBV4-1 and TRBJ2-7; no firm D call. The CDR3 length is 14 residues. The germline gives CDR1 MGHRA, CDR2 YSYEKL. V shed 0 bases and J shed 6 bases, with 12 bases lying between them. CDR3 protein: CASSQDQARREQYF. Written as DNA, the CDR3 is TGCGCCAGCAGCCAAGATCAGGCCCGCCGCGAGCAGTACTTC.

The CDR3 DNA follows: TGTGCCAGCAGTTTACCGGGTGAGGATGGCTACACCTTC. Its protein is CASSLPGEDGYTF. This chain joins TRBV12-3 or TRBV12-4 and TRBJ1-2; D is ambiguous. The CDR3 spans 13 residues. With 2 bases removed from V and 6 bases from J, the gap between germline ends came to 10 bases.

In DNA, the CDR3 is TGTGCCACCAGTGTCGGGGATGGGTGGCAGCCCCAGCATTTT. This codes for CATSVGDGWQPQHF. The chain uses TRBV24-1 and TRBJ1-5; D unresolved. The length of the CDR3 is 14 residues. The germline V gene encodes CDR1 KGHDR and CDR2 SFDVKD. V gave up 5 bases and J gave up 7 bases, with 14 bases separating them.

The CDR3 loop is CASSSASSYEQYF. The CDR3 region has the DNA TGTGCCAGCAGCTCCGCGAGCTCCTACGAGCAGTACTTC. The chain is built from TRBV7-2 and TRBJ2-7; no clear D gene. The CDR3 is 13 residues long. CDR1 is SGHTA, CDR2 FQGNSA, per germline. Trimming cost V 4 bases and J 0 bases, with 7 bases left between them.

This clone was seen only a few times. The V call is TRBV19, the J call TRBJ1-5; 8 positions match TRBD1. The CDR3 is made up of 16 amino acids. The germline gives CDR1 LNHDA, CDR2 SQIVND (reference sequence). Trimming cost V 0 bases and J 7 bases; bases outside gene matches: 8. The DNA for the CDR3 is TGTGCCAGTAGTATAGAAGGTACAGGGGGAGGACAGCCCCAGCATTTT. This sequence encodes CASSIEGTGGGQPQHF.

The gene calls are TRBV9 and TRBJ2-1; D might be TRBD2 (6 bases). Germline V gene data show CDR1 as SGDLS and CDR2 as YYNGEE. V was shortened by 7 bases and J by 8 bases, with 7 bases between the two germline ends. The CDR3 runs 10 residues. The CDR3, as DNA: TGTGCCAGCGGAGGGGATGAGCAGTTCTTC. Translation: CASGGDEQFF.

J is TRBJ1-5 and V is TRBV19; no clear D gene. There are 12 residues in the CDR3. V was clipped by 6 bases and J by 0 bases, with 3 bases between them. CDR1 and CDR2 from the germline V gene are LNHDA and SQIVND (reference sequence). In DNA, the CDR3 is TGTGCCAGTAGATATAGCAATCAGCCCCAGCATTTT. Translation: CASRYSNQPQHF.

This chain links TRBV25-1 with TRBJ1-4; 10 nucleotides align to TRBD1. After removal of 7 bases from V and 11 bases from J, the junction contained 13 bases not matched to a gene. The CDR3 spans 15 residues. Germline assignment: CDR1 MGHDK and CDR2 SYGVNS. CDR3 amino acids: CASTALGTGATKLFF. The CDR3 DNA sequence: TGTGCCAGCACAGCGCTGGGGACAGGGGCTACTAAACTGTTTTTT.

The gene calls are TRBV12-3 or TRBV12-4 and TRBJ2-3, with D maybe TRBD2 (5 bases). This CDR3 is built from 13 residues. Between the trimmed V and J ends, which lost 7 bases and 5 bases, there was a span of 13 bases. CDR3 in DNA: TGTGCCAGCAAACCCTCCGGAGGAGATACGCAGTATTTT. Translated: CASKPSGGDTQYF.

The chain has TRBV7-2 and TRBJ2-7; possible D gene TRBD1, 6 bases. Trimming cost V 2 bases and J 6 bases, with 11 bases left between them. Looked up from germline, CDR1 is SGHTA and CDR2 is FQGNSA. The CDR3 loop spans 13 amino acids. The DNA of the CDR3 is TGTGCCAGCAGCTTAAACAGGGCGCGCGAGCAGTACTTC. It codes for CASSLNRAREQYF.

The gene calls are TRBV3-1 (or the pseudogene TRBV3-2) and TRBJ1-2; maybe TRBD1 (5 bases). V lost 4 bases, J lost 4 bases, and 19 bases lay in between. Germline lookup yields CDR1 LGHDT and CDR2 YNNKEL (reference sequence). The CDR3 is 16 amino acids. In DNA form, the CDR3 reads TGTGCCAGCAGCCTAGAGACAGCCACACGCCTCTATGGCTACACCTTC. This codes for CASSLETATRLYGYTF.

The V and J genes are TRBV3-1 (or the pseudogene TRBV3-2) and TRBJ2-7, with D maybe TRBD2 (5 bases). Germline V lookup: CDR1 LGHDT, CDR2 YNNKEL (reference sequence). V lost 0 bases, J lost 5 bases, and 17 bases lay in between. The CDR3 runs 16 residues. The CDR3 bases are TGTGCCAGCAGCCAAGATTTGCCTAGCTATGGCGACGAGCAGTACGTC. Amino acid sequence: CASSQDLPSYGDEQYV.

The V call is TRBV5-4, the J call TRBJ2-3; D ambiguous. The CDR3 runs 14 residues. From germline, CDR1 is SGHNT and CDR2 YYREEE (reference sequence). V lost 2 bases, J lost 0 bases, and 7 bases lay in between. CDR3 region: CASSFPESTDTQYF. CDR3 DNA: TGTGCCAGCAGCTTCCCCGAGAGCACAGATACGCAGTATTTT. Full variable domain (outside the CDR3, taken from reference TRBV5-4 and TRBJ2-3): ETGVTQSPTHLIKTRGQQVTLRCSSQSGHNTVSWYQQALGQGPQFIFQYYREEENGRGNFPPRFSGLQFPNYSSELNVNALELDDSALYLCASSFPESTDTQYFGPGTRLTVL.

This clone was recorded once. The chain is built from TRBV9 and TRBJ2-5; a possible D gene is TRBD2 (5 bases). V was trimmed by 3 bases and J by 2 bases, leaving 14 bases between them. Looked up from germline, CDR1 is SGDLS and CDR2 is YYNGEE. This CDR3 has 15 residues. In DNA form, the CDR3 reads TGTGCCAGCAGCGACCCCCGCGGCGGGCAAGAGACCCAGTACTTC. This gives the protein CASSDPRGGQETQYF.

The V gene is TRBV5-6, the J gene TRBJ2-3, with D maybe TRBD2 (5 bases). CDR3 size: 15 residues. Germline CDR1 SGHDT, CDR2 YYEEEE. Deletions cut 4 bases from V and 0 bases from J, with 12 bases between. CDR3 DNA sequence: TGTGCCAGCAGCCTTGGAGGTGGCAGCACAGATACGCAGTATTTT. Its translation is CASSLGGGSTDTQYF.